One sample yielded the 7 T cell receptor beta chains listed below, sequenced in a study of blood T cell repertoires in COVID-19 (dated by TCRdb to the early 2020s). The library relied on the immunoSEQ multiplex PCR assay. TCRdb provides this immuneACCESS table in a form limited to in-frame rearrangements. Some clones are lacking; in checked studies, under half of them reflect an unresolved V gene, and why the rest are absent is not known. Counted in this sample were 350,000 to 450,000 clones; roughly nine tenths of them appeared once. Clones ranked in the top ten supply roughly 0.86% of the sample. Sequenced material: PBMCs or T cells enriched from blood (not recorded which). These TCRs come from a woman between 40 and 50 years old who had been exposed to COVID-19.

This rearrangement joins TRBV27 to TRBJ1-1; D remains unclear. Trimming left V 10 bases short and J 2 bases short, with 17 bases between. This CDR3 is built from 14 residues. Germline-derived CDR1 and CDR2 are MNHEY and SMNVEV (reference sequence). CDR3 protein: CATSLRGSNTEAFF. The CDR3 nucleotides are TGTGCCACATCTCTAAGAGGATCAAACACTGAAGCTTTCTTT.

The chain links TRBV27 to TRBJ1-6; 10 nucleotides agree with TRBD1. Germline V gene lookup returns CDR1 MNHEY and CDR2 SMNVEV (reference sequence). The CDR3 covers 16 residues. V lost 6 bases and J lost 6; bases outside the gene matches: 8. The CDR3 coding sequence is TGTGCCAGCAGGTCCTGGGACAGGGGAGGTAATTCACCCCTCCACTTT. Protein: CASRSWDRGGNSPLHF.

The rearrangement joins TRBV19 to TRBJ2-3; 8 nucleotides line up with TRBD1. The V gene end was trimmed by 4 bases and the J gene end by 6 bases; junction bases not matched to a gene: 3. CDR1 LNHDA and CDR2 SQIVND come from the germline V gene (reference sequence). The CDR3 length is 13 residues. CDR3 sequence reads: CASSTNRGDTQYF. In DNA form, the CDR3 reads TGTGCCAGTAGTACCAACAGGGGGGATACGCAGTATTTT. The full variable domain, in which reference TRBV19 and TRBJ2-3 provide the parts outside the CDR3, is DGGITQSPKYLFRKEGQNVTLSCEQNLNHDAMYWYRQDPGQGLRLIYYSQIVNDFQKGDIAEGYSVSREKKESFPLTVTSAQKNPTAFYLCASSTNRGDTQYFGPGTRLTVL.

This clone came up a few times. This chain joins TRBV7-2 and TRBJ1-5; TRBD1 aligns across 7 bases. The germline V gene has CDR1 SGHTA and CDR2 FQGNSA. The V gene end was trimmed by 5 bases and the J gene end by 4 bases; junction bases not matched to a gene: 8. The CDR3 sequence is 15 residues long. DNA of the CDR3: TGTGCCAGCAGCACAGCGACAGGGTTGAATCAGCCCCAGCATTTT. This gives the protein CASSTATGLNQPQHF.

Worth noting for this clone: This sample includes further DNA sequences coding for the same CDR3. DNA of the CDR3: TGTGCCAGTAGTACCGGACAGGGGACAGATACGCAGTATTTT. It specifies CASSTGQGTDTQYF. The V call is TRBV19, the J call TRBJ2-3; 9 positions match TRBD1. The CDR3 runs to 14 residues. After removal of 4 bases from V and 3 bases from J, the junction contained 2 bases not matched to a gene. Germline loops: CDR1 LNHDA, CDR2 SQIVND (reference sequence).

This clone was recorded a few times. V and J are TRBV28 and TRBJ2-7; D is ambiguous. V lost 8 bases, J lost 2 bases, and 10 bases lay in between. The V gene's germline CDR1 is MDHEN and CDR2 SYDVKM. The CDR3 covers 12 residues. This CDR3 is CASLAVTYEQYF. Here the CDR3 DNA reads TGTGCCAGCTTGGCGGTAACCTACGAGCAGTACTTC.

The chain is built from TRBV11-1 and TRBJ2-5; 12 bases are shared with TRBD1. The CDR3 sequence is 16 residues long. Germline CDR1 is SGHAT and CDR2 is FQDESV (reference sequence). The junction had 10 bases not matched to a gene; V was cut back by 6 bases and J by 5 bases. The CDR3 DNA is TGTGCCAGCAGGCAGACGGGACAGGGGGCGCGGGAGACCCAGTACTTC. Translated, it gives CASRQTGQGARETQYF.